Presented here are 16 T cell receptor beta chains from one specimen sequenced in a study of read filtering for tumor transcriptome and immune sequencing. From 400 to 450 ng of RNA, a library with molecular barcoded alpha/delta and beta/gamma adaptors was made. TCRdb reprocessed the reads via MiXCR and lists one record per CDR3 protein. Seen here are approximately 140,000 distinct CDR3 sequences, roughly 13% observed once, and the top ten hold around 8.3%. What was sequenced was a population of CD138-negative cells sorted from bone marrow. Every receptor here comes from a donor aged 40 or over with multiple myeloma.

Of note for this clonotype: This may arise from a read error, as a much more abundant clone is one base away. The chain recombines TRBV10-1 with TRBJ2-3; TRBD2 is a possible D gene (6 bases). V was clipped by 6 bases and J by 1 base, with 14 bases between them. This CDR3 is built from 15 residues. The germline V gene encodes CDR1 WNHNN and CDR2 SYGVQD (reference sequence). The CDR3, as DNA: TGCGCCAGCAGAGTGACGCCGGGGGGCACAGATACGCAGTATTTT. This sequence encodes CASRVTPGGTDTQYF.

The rearrangement uses TRBV20-1 and TRBJ1-5; D may be TRBD1 (5 bases). CDR1 and CDR2 (germline): DFQATT, SNEGSKA (reference sequence). This CDR3 is built from 16 residues. V shed 1 base and J shed 0 bases, with 13 bases lying between them. The DNA for the CDR3 is TGCAGTGCTAGAGGATCACAGGAATATAGCAATCAGCCCCAGCATTTT. This codes for CSARGSQEYSNQPQHF.

As to this clonotype: Being one base from a much bigger clone, this may be a read error. The V call is TRBV4-2, the J call TRBJ2-5; TRBD2 is a possible D gene (5 bases). This CDR3 spans 15 amino acids. Germline CDR1 and CDR2: LGHNA and YNFKEQ. CDR3 nucleotides: TGCGCCAGCAACCAAGAAACCGGGAAGGAAGAGACCCAGTACTTC. It encodes CASNQETGKEETQYF.

A note on this clonotype: It may be a read error: a sequence one base away is much more abundant. The V gene is TRBV3-1, the J gene TRBJ2-3, with 11 bases identical to TRBD2. The CDR3 has 16 amino acids. Germline V gene lookup returns CDR1 LGHDT and CDR2 YNNKEL (reference sequence). The DNA of the CDR3 is TGTGCCAGCAGCCAAAGTACTAGCGGGAGAACAGGTACGCAGTATTTT. Protein sequence: CASSQSTSGRTGTQYF.

Many counts were recorded for this clonotype. This rearrangement joins TRBV11-3 to TRBJ2-1, with 7 bases lining up with TRBD1. Losses at the gene ends were 2 bases for V and 7 bases for J; bases not matched to a gene: 8. The CDR3 runs to 15 residues. Germline V lookup: CDR1 SGHNT, CDR2 YENEEA. CDR3 nucleotides: TGTGCCAGCAGCTTAATGGGACAGCCGGGGAATGAGCAGTTCTTC. Its translation: CASSLMGQPGNEQFF.

The gene calls are TRBV7-9 and TRBJ2-7, with TRBD2 identical over 8 bases. Germline values: CDR1 SEHNR, CDR2 FQNEAQ (reference sequence). After removal of 5 bases from V and 0 bases from J, the junction contained 6 bases not matched to a gene. This CDR3 has 15 amino acids. The CDR3 region is CASSTLAGSSYEQYF. DNA for the CDR3: TGTGCCAGCAGCACCTTAGCGGGGAGCTCCTACGAGCAGTACTTC.

This clonotype was counted ten times or more. The chain uses TRBV5-1 and TRBJ2-1; D unresolved. With 0 bases removed from V and 5 bases from J, the gap between germline ends came to 12 bases. Germline V lookup: CDR1 SGHRS, CDR2 YFSETQ. The CDR3 sequence is 15 residues long. Here the CDR3 reads CASSLAEAGDNEQFF. In DNA form, the CDR3 reads TGCGCCAGCAGCTTGGCCGAAGCAGGAGACAATGAGCAGTTCTTC.

With regard to this clonotype: The junction shows a germline mismatch at one end, possibly a read error. J is TRBJ2-5 and V is TRBV11-2, with TRBD1 matching over 12 bases. Germline V lookup: CDR1 SGHAT, CDR2 FQNNGV. This CDR3 is 19 amino acids long. In nucleotides, the CDR3 is TGTGCCGGCAGCTTAGGGCCCTTGGGACAGGGGGCTTTTACGGAGACCCAGTACTTC. It translates to CAGSLGPLGQGAFTETQYF.

This clonotype was seen many times. The V gene is TRBV10-3, the J gene TRBJ2-1; D is perhaps TRBD1 (5 bases). CDR1 and CDR2 from the germline V gene are ENHRY and SYGVKD. V was pared by 3 bases and J by 7 bases, with 10 bases between. The CDR3 is made up of 13 amino acids. CDR3 DNA: TGTGCCATCAGTGACAGGGTTTTTAATGAGCAGTTCTTC. Translation gives CAISDRVFNEQFF.

Comment on this clonotype: This may arise from a read error, as a much more abundant clone is one base away. The rearrangement joins TRBV7-6 to TRBJ1-1; 8 bases align to TRBD1. This CDR3 region has 16 residues. Germline V lookup: CDR1 SGHVS, CDR2 FNYEAQ. The chain's CDR3 is CASSLRAGGWNTEASF. DNA of the CDR3: TGTGCCAGCAGCCTCCGGGCAGGGGGCTGGAACACTGAAGCTTCCTTT.

Many counts were recorded for this clonotype. V and J are TRBV12-3 or TRBV12-4 and TRBJ1-1, with D unresolved. The CDR3 runs to 14 residues. Trimming shortened V by 6 bases and J by 0 bases, and 11 bases separated the two germline ends. The CDR3 DNA reads TGTGCCAGCAGGGAGGGTCCCATGAACACTGAAGCTTTCTTT. It specifies CASREGPMNTEAFF.

In this sample, this clonotype turned up a few times. At one of its ends the junction is not consistent with the germline gene, which may arise from a read error. This chain links TRBV5-5 with TRBJ1-1; the D gene is possibly TRBD1 (5 bases). The CDR3 extends over 14 amino acids. Germline V gene lookup returns CDR1 SGHKS and CDR2 YYEKEE (reference sequence). CDR3 amino acids: CASSLTGVNTEALF. The CDR3 nucleotides are TGTGCCAGCAGCTTGACAGGCGTGAACACTGAAGCTCTCTTT.

The V gene is TRBV20-1, the J gene TRBJ2-1, with 9 bases that match TRBD2. V shed 0 bases and J 9 bases; nucleotides not matched to a gene: 12. Germline V lookup: CDR1 DFQATT, CDR2 SNEGSKA (reference sequence). This CDR3 is 16 amino acids long. CDR3 in amino acids: CSARDLTSGQDGEQFF. The CDR3 nucleotides read TGCAGTGCTAGAGATCTGACTAGCGGTCAGGACGGTGAGCAGTTCTTC.

This clonotype was found a few times. The chain is built from TRBV2 and TRBJ2-5; TRBD2 matches 15 bases. The germline CDR1 and CDR2 sequences are SNHLY and FYNNEI. V lost 6 bases and J lost 6; bases outside the gene matches: 5. This CDR3 is built from 15 residues. DNA for the CDR3: TGTGCCAGCAGCACCGGGACTAGCGGGAGGAAGACCCAGTACTTC. Translation: CASSTGTSGRKTQYF.

This clonotype was seen only a few times. This chain joins TRBV15 and TRBJ1-5; 7 positions match TRBD1. The CDR3 runs 17 residues. V dropped 0 bases and J dropped 6; count of bases not matched to a gene: 11. Germline values: CDR1 LNHNV, CDR2 YYDKDF (reference sequence). CDR3: CATSRESAGGRFQPQHF. Here the CDR3 DNA reads TGTGCCACCAGCAGAGAATCGGCAGGGGGACGTTTTCAGCCCCAGCATTTT.

This clonotype appeared many times. The chain employs TRBV11-3 and TRBJ2-1, with no clear D. The germline CDR1 and CDR2 sequences are SGHNT and YENEEA. V lost 1 base to trimming and J lost 4 bases, with 8 bases between them. The CDR3 has 14 amino acids. In DNA, the CDR3 is TGTGCCAGCAGCTTAGCCGAAGGATACAATGAGCAGTTCTTC. It specifies CASSLAEGYNEQFF.